What follows are 6 T cell receptor beta chains derived from one specimen sequenced in a study of T-cell reconstitution after alpha-beta-depleted transplantation in children. Unique molecular identifiers featured in how the TCRbeta library was prepared. TCRdb ran MiXCR on the PCR reads and lists one entry per CDR3 protein. This sample carries some 490,000 distinct CDR3 sequences, around 13% of them seen once, and the ten largest clones take approximately 5.4%. Sequencing was performed on PBMCs from the stem cell graft donor, taken from the stem cell graft. The source is a human donor who donated a stem cell graft to a child with combined immunodeficiency.

The chain has TRBV11-2 and TRBJ2-7, with unresolved D. Germline V gives CDR1 SGHAT, CDR2 FQNNGV. Trimming shortened V by 5 bases and J by 5 bases, and 10 bases separated the two germline ends. This CDR3 has 12 residues. Here the CDR3 reads CASSDQLDEQYF. Here the CDR3 DNA reads TGTGCCAGCAGCGACCAATTGGACGAGCAGTACTTC.

The chain combines TRBV30 with TRBJ2-5, with TRBD2 matching 10 bases. From germline, CDR1 is GTSNPN and CDR2 SVGIG (reference sequence). The J segment lost 5 bases and the V segment lost 4 bases, leaving 4 bases of the junction unmatched. The CDR3 sequence is 13 residues long. The CDR3 is CAWTSGSRETQYF. The DNA of the CDR3 is TGTGCCTGGACTAGCGGGAGCCGGGAGACCCAGTACTTC.

This clonotype turned up a few times. The rearrangement links TRBV20-1 to TRBJ2-2; D remains unclear. This CDR3 is built from 14 residues. CDR1 and CDR2 from the germline V gene are DFQATT and SNEGSKA (reference sequence). The V gene lost 5 bases and the J gene lost 4 bases, with 14 bases spanning the gap. The CDR3 reads CSAPGPASTGELFF. CDR3 DNA sequence: TGCAGTGCTCCCGGACCCGCGAGCACCGGGGAGCTGTTTTTT.

This clonotype was detected only a few times. The chain is built from TRBV10-2 and TRBJ2-7; 8 bases fit TRBD2. Germline V gene lookup returns CDR1 WSHSY and CDR2 SAAADI. This CDR3 is 14 amino acids long. Trimming removed 0 bases from V and 9 bases from J; junction bases left unmatched: 7. The CDR3 DNA sequence: TGCGCCAGCAGTGAGTCAACTAGCGGTCTGGGGCAGTACTTC. Translation gives CASSESTSGLGQYF.

The V call is TRBV4-3, the J call TRBJ1-3, with a weak D call TRBD1 (5 bases). This CDR3 is built from 16 residues. With 0 bases removed from V and 0 bases from J, the gap between germline ends came to 9 bases. Germline loops: CDR1 LGHNA, CDR2 YSLEER. The CDR3 here is CASSQDWGGSGNTIYF. The CDR3 nucleotides read TGCGCCAGCAGCCAAGATTGGGGGGGCTCTGGAAACACCATATATTTT.

The gene calls are TRBV19 and TRBJ1-1; D ambiguous. The ends were cut back, 7 bases at V and 5 bases at J, with 32 bases in the middle. This CDR3 is built from 19 residues. The germline V gene encodes CDR1 LNHDA and CDR2 SQIVND (reference sequence). For the CDR3, the DNA is TGTGCCAGTACTCAACGCACAGACGGGGTACCGGCACATAAAACTGAAGCTTTCTTT. It encodes CASTQRTDGVPAHKTEAFF. Full variable domain (remainder filled in from reference TRBV19 and TRBJ1-1): DGGITQSPKYLFRKEGQNVTLSCEQNLNHDAMYWYRQDPGQGLRLIYYSQIVNDFQKGDIAEGYSVSREKKESFPLTVTSAQKNPTAFYLCASTQRTDGVPAHKTEAFFGQGTRLTVV.